This T cell receptor (beta chain) was identified in a study of beta chain features in type 1 diabetes. General study points: Sampled from patients, naive, central memory and Treg TCRB repertoires appeared more similar than those sampled from healthy donors. The analysis here could not establish whether HLA type shapes TCRB rearrangement. Type 1 diabetes patients had TCRB CDR3s that were shorter (moderately but significantly so) in all four CD4+ subsets.

Germline lookup yields CDR1 SGHRS and CDR2 YFSETQ. The CDR3 is made up of 16 amino acids. With 4 bases clipped from V and 6 bases from J, the junction kept 9 bases outside the gene matches. CD4+ naive, central memory, regulatory and stem cell-like memory cells were sorted via CD45RO/CCR7/CD25/CD127/CD95/CD27. Ten or more counts support this clone. What it binds is not known. Every isolated RNA sample was fully reverse transcribed, so sequencing captured expressed TCRB transcripts. Sequenced by immunoSEQ multiplex PCR; TCRdb stores in-frame clones only, minus some. The sample consists of a few hundred thousand clones, around 10% of them appearing once.

The source material was central memory CD4+ T cells from blood. The receptor comes from a young man with type 1 diabetes. The V and J genes are TRBV5-1 and TRBJ1-4; 10 nucleotides agree with TRBD1. In DNA form, the CDR3 reads TGCGCCAGCAGCCGCACTCGACAGGGGGCAGATGAAAAACTGTTTTTT. Translation: CASSRTRQGADEKLFF.